The T cell receptor beta chain under discussion was sequenced for a study of cytomegalovirus exposure and HLA in healthy donors. General study findings and limits: The study designated fewer than 200 TCR beta chains cytomegalovirus-associated. In vitro checks showed that a few CMV-associated chains really do target CMV antigens. Most sequenced TCRs were rare (though some public TCRs occurred in many donors).

As to this clone: Its cognate antigen is unknown.

Germline V gene lookup returns CDR1 SQVTM and CDR2 ANQGSEA. This CDR3 is built from 13 residues. V lost 7 bases and J 0 bases, leaving 10 bases between the germline ends. Using immunoSEQ multiplex PCR, the repertoire was profiled, and TCRdb retains in-frame clones only, with some absent. The table has about 250,000 clones, roughly 84% seen once. This TCR was recovered from a man aged 18 to 30 in good health and CMV-seropositive. Sequenced sample: PBMCs. The chain joins TRBV29-1 to TRBJ1-3; D remains unclear. CDR3 in amino acids: CSAAPLSGNTIYF. The CDR3 region has the DNA TGCAGCGCCGCTCCTCTCTCTGGAAACACCATATATTTT.